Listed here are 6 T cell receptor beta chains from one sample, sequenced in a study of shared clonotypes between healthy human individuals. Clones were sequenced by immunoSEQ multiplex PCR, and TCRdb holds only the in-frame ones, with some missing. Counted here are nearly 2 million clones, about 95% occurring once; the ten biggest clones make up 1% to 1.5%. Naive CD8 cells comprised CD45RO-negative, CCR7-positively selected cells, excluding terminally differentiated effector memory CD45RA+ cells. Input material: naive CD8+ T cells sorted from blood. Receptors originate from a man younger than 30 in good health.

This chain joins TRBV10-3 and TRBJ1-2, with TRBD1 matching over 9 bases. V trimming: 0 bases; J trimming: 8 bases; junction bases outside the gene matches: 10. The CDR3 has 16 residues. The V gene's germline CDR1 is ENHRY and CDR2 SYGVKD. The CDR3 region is CAISESLGQGANGYTF. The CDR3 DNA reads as TGTGCCATCAGTGAGTCGTTGGGACAGGGTGCGAACGGCTACACCTTC.

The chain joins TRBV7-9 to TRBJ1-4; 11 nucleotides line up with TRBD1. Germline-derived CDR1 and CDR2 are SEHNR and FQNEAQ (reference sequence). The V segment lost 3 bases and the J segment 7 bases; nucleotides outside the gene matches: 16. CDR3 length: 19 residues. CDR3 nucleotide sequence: TGTGCCAGCAGCTTCACACCAGAACACGCCGGGACAGGGGGTGAAAAACTGTTTTTT. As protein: CASSFTPEHAGTGGEKLFF.

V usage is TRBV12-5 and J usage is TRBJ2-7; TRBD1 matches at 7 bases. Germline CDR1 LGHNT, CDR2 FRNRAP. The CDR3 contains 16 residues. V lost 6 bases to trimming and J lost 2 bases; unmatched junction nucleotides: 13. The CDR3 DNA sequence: TGTGCTAGTGGCAACCTCATGGGGCAGGGGGCCTACGAGCAGTACTTC. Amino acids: CASGNLMGQGAYEQYF.

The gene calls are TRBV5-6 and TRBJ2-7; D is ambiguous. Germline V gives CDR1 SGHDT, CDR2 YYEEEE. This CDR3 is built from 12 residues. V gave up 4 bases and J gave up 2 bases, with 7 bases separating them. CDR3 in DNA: TGTGCCAGCAGCGCCACTACCTACGAGCAGTACTTC. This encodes CASSATTYEQYF.

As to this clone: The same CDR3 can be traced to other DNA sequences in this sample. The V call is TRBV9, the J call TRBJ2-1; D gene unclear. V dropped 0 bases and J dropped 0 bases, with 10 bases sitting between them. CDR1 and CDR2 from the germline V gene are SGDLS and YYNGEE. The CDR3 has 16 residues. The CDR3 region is CASSVEGQNSYNEQFF. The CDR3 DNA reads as TGTGCCAGCAGCGTAGAAGGGCAGAACTCCTACAATGAGCAGTTCTTC.

CDR3 coding DNA: TGTGCCAGCAGCTCTGACAGGACGGGCTACAATGAGCAGTTCTTC. It specifies CASSSDRTGYNEQFF. V is TRBV11-2 and J is TRBJ2-1, with D perhaps matching TRBD1 (6 bases). Trimming took off 4 bases at V and 3 bases at J, with 13 bases between the two ends. The V gene's germline CDR1 is SGHAT and CDR2 FQNNGV. This CDR3 region has 15 residues. Complete variable domain (other parts from reference TRBV11-2 and TRBJ2-1): EAGVAQSPRYKIIEKRQSVAFWCNPISGHATLYWYQQILGQGPKLLIQFQNNGVVDDSQLPKDRFSAERLKGVDSTLKIQPAKLEDSAVYLCASSSDRTGYNEQFFGPGTRLTVL.